This entry features one T cell receptor (beta chain) sequence. Its antigen is as yet unknown. It was across several immunoSEQ plates that each subset's genomic DNA was evenly split. Libraries were prepared by immunoSEQ multiplex PCR; TCRdb keeps only in-frame clonotypes and omits some of them. The table shows approximately 2.4 million clones, with 90% to 96% occurring only once. The data stem from a study of shared clonotypes between healthy human individuals. Points from the study as a whole: Naive subsets generally exceeded memory subsets in estimated richness.

All participating donors were Caucasian adults from Nashville, Tennessee. There are 14 residues in the CDR3. V lost 4 bases to trimming and J lost 4 bases, with 12 bases between them. Germline CDR1 is SGHRS and CDR2 is YFSETQ. The source material was naive CD4+ T cells sorted from blood. Subset here: CD45RA+ positively selected. This sequence was found in a man in his late teens or twenties in good health. This chain links TRBV5-1 with TRBJ2-1; TRBD1 might be the D (6 bases). In DNA, the CDR3 is TGCGCCAGCAGCACGGGACAAAATTACAATGAGCAGTTCTTC. Translating it yields CASSTGQNYNEQFF.